This record looks at one TCR beta chain sequence and its context. Its antigen is still unknown. TCRdb reprocessed the RT-PCR reads with MiXCR, giving one entry per CDR3 protein. The sample consists of roughly 700,000 distinct CDR3 sequences, approximately 14% of them appearing once. This CDR3 contains 14 residues. The trim removed 5 bases at V and 5 bases at J, leaving 7 bases unmatched. Germline V gene lookup returns CDR1 DFQATT and CDR2 SNEGSKA (reference sequence). The record originates from a study of response to subunit inactivated influenza vaccine. Whole-study findings and limits: Each seasonal flu vaccination may recruit only limited new T cells, authors suggested.

The TCR sequence derives from a man aged 50 or older who received an inactivated influenza vaccine. The rearrangement uses TRBV20-1 and TRBJ1-5, with 9 nucleotides matching TRBD1. Specimen: PBMCs from blood, collected 14 to 15 days before vaccination. CDR3 amino acids: CSALNRGRDQPQHF. The CDR3 region has the DNA TGCAGTGCTTTAAACAGGGGGCGCGATCAGCCCCAGCATTTT.